This T cell receptor (beta chain) was obtained from a study of blood T cell repertoires in COVID-19. Study at large: T cells, B-cell-depleted T cells, or PBMCs supplied cDNA or gDNA.

Each recovered donor of Cohort 3 presented with two negative PCRs, clearance, or symptom resolution. Germline V gives CDR1 LGHNT, CDR2 FRNRAP. CDR3 length equals 20 residues. V was clipped by 0 bases and J by 1 base; unmatched bases: 14. Clones were sequenced by immunoSEQ multiplex PCR, and TCRdb holds only the in-frame ones, with some missing. The sample contains 260,000 or so clones, 65% to 90% of which appear only once. This sequence was found in a man aged 18 to 35 who had recovered from COVID-19. The material sequenced was PBMCs or T cells enriched from blood (not recorded which). The J gene is TRBJ2-1, the V gene TRBV12-5, with 8 bases identical to TRBD2. In DNA form, the CDR3 reads TGTGCTAGTGGTTTGGTTACGCGGGAGGAACTAGAGTGGTCCTACAATGAGCAGTTCTTC. Translation gives CASGLVTREELEWSYNEQFF.